This passage covers 23 T cell receptor beta chains from one sample sequenced in a study of cytomegalovirus exposure and HLA in healthy donors. Using immunoSEQ multiplex PCR, the repertoire was profiled, and TCRdb retains in-frame clones only, with some absent. The table has approximately 88,000 clones, 84% seen once; the top ten hold around 10%. The sample comprised PBMCs. The origin of the receptors is a young woman in good health and CMV-seropositive.

This clone was counted only a few times. The chain couples TRBV4-1 to TRBJ1-1; maybe TRBD1 (6 bases). Germline loops: CDR1 MGHRA, CDR2 YSYEKL. The CDR3 has 18 amino acids. Deletions cut 4 bases from V and 2 bases from J, with 23 bases between. The CDR3 is CASSPWGTSGKPNTEAFF. The CDR3 nucleotides read TGCGCCAGCAGCCCATGGGGGACATCCGGGAAACCCAACACTGAAGCTTTCTTT.

The chain recombines TRBV16 with TRBJ2-1, with D possibly TRBD1 on 5 matching bases. Germline CDR1 KGHSY, CDR2 FQNENV. The CDR3 spans 16 residues. The V end lost 0 bases, the J end lost 8 bases, and 17 bases lay between the germline ends. CDR3 residues: CASSQSWGPGFDEQFF. CDR3 coding DNA: TGTGCCAGCAGCCAATCGTGGGGCCCCGGGTTCGATGAGCAGTTCTTC.

The chain employs TRBV5-1 and TRBJ2-7; TRBD1 agrees at 9 bases. CDR3 length: 16 amino acids. CDR1 is SGHRS, CDR2 YFSETQ, per germline. V lost 0 bases and J lost 6; bases outside the gene matches: 10. CDR3 DNA sequence: TGCGCCAGCAGCTTGGCCCCCGGGACAGGGAGGTTCGAGCAGTACTTC. Translated: CASSLAPGTGRFEQYF.

This chain links TRBV6-5 with TRBJ1-1; 7 nucleotides align to TRBD1. Germline assignment: CDR1 MNHEY and CDR2 SVGAGI. This CDR3 has 14 residues. J lost 5 bases, V lost 6 bases, and 9 bases had no gene match. CDR3 in amino acids: CASRQTGPRTEAFF. The CDR3 bases are TGTGCCAGCAGACAGACAGGGCCTAGGACTGAAGCTTTCTTT.

The chain has TRBV5-1 and TRBJ2-3; 7 bases align to TRBD1. Trimming cost V 5 bases and J 0 bases; bases outside gene matches: 6. Germline CDR1 SGHRS, CDR2 YFSETQ. The CDR3 has 15 residues. The CDR3 loop is CASREPRGSTDTQYF. CDR3 DNA sequence: TGCGCCAGCAGAGAACCCAGGGGGAGCACAGATACGCAGTATTTT.

The chain employs TRBV7-8 and TRBJ1-3; D ambiguous. The V end lost 5 bases, the J end lost 0 bases, and 14 bases lay between the germline ends. Germline V gene lookup returns CDR1 SGHVS and CDR2 FQNEAQ. This CDR3 spans 16 amino acids. The CDR3 DNA sequence: TGTGCCAGCAGCGCTGGGAGGGAATACTCTGGAAACACCATATATTTT. It yields the protein CASSAGREYSGNTIYF.

The V call is TRBV19, the J call TRBJ2-1; D not certain. The V end was cut by 4 bases, the J end by 0 bases, with 10 bases between. This CDR3 region has 15 residues. Germline CDR1 reads LNHDA; CDR2 reads SQIVND (reference sequence). CDR3 region: CASSTYWSSYNEQFF. DNA of the CDR3: TGTGCCAGTAGTACCTACTGGAGCTCCTACAATGAGCAGTTCTTC.

V and J are TRBV19 and TRBJ2-1; D gene unclear. Germline V CDR1 and CDR2: LNHDA, SQIVND (reference sequence). The CDR3 is 13 residues long. V was trimmed by 1 base and J by 6 bases, leaving 7 bases between them. CDR3 bases: TGTGCCAGTAGTATAGCGTCAGGCAATGAGCAGTTCTTC. Its protein product is CASSIASGNEQFF.

The rearrangement joins TRBV5-1 to TRBJ2-2, with D maybe TRBD2 (6 bases). There are 14 residues in the CDR3. V lost 3 bases, J lost 6 bases, and 12 bases lay in between. CDR1 and CDR2 from the germline V gene are SGHRS and YFSETQ. DNA for the CDR3: TGCGCCAGCAGCTCGGGACTCCCGGCCGGGGAGCTGTTTTTT. As protein: CASSSGLPAGELFF.

CDR3 sequence (DNA): TGTGCCAGCAGTGACTGGGACAGTGAAGGCACTGAAGCTTTCTTT. It encodes CASSDWDSEGTEAFF. The gene calls are TRBV25-1 and TRBJ1-1; 7 bases match TRBD1. Germline values: CDR1 MGHDK, CDR2 SYGVNS. The CDR3 loop spans 15 amino acids. The V and J ends lost 3 bases and 4 bases, in that order; junction bases with no gene match: 8.

This rearrangement joins TRBV5-1 to TRBJ1-3, with 10 bases aligning to TRBD1. This CDR3 spans 17 amino acids. J was trimmed by 2 bases and V by 3 bases; bases with no gene match: 8. The V gene's germline CDR1 is SGHRS and CDR2 YFSETQ. The CDR3 loop is CASSSGQGVLPGNTIYF. For the CDR3, the DNA is TGCGCCAGCAGCTCCGGACAGGGGGTCCTGCCTGGAAACACCATATATTTT.

The chain recombines TRBV5-1 with TRBJ2-7; D gene ambiguous. Germline values: CDR1 SGHRS, CDR2 YFSETQ. The CDR3 runs to 15 residues. Trimming took 6 bases from V and 3 from J, leaving 19 bases between them. CDR3 region: CASMSVYDKNYEQYF. CDR3 nucleotides: TGCGCCAGCATGTCAGTGTACGACAAAAACTACGAGCAGTACTTC.

This clone was observed a few times. The rearrangement joins TRBV28 to TRBJ2-3; D is possibly TRBD2 (5 bases). CDR3 length: 17 amino acids. Germline lookup yields CDR1 MDHEN and CDR2 SYDVKM. Trimming cost V 7 bases and J 0 bases, with 20 bases left between them. The CDR3 here is CASTSPYRLASTDTQYF. The CDR3 region has the DNA TGTGCCAGCACCTCCCCCTATAGGCTAGCAAGCACAGATACGCAGTATTTT.

This clone was observed once. V and J are TRBV28 and TRBJ2-1, with D perhaps matching TRBD1 (6 bases). Germline assignment: CDR1 MDHEN and CDR2 SYDVKM. The ends were cut back, 8 bases at V and 4 bases at J, with 12 bases in the middle. The CDR3 length is 13 residues. The CDR3 nucleotides are TGTGCCAGCGGAGCAGGGGCTTACAATGAGCAGTTCTTC. Encoded protein: CASGAGAYNEQFF.

About this clone: Other nucleotide sequences in the sample specify the same CDR3. V is TRBV11-2 and J is TRBJ2-7, with D perhaps matching TRBD1 or TRBD2 (6 bases each). The CDR3 is 14 amino acids. The V end was cut by 5 bases, the J end by 2 bases, with 13 bases between. Looked up from germline, CDR1 is SGHAT and CDR2 is FQNNGV. In DNA form, the CDR3 reads TGTGCCAGCAGCCTAGGGGGGAGGACCTACGAGCAGTACTTC. Its translation: CASSLGGRTYEQYF.

J is TRBJ1-4 and V is TRBV19, with D possibly being TRBD1 (6 bases). V lost 0 bases and J 8 bases, leaving 13 bases between the germline ends. Germline lookup yields CDR1 LNHDA and CDR2 SQIVND (reference sequence). CDR3 length: 15 residues. In DNA, the CDR3 is TGTGCCAGTAGTATAGATCGCCAGGGGAGAGAAAAACTGTTTTTT. This codes for CASSIDRQGREKLFF.

This rearrangement joins TRBV18 to TRBJ1-2; 7 bases align to TRBD1. This CDR3 is built from 17 residues. Per germline, CDR1 KGHSH and CDR2 LQKENI. V trimming: 3 bases; J trimming: 1 base; junction bases outside the gene matches: 11. The chain's CDR3 is CASSPAANRGINYGYTF. The CDR3 region has the DNA TGTGCCAGCTCACCTGCGGCCAACAGGGGCATTAACTATGGCTACACCTTC.

This clone was seen a few times. J is TRBJ2-3 and V is TRBV10-3; D is unresolved. Between the trimmed V and J ends, which lost 0 bases and 1 base, there was a span of 11 bases. Per germline, CDR1 ENHRY and CDR2 SYGVKD. The CDR3 has 16 amino acids. CDR3 DNA: TGTGCCATCAGTGAGTCGGCACTGACTCGCACAGATACGCAGTATTTT. Translated: CAISESALTRTDTQYF.

There are a few counts of this clone. V gene TRBV6-1 combines with J gene TRBJ1-2; no clear D gene. The CDR3 extends over 10 amino acids. V dropped 8 bases and J dropped 8 bases, with 9 bases sitting between them. Germline CDR1 and CDR2: MNHNS and SASEGT. CDR3 in DNA: TGTGCCAGCGCGGGGAGCGGCTACACCTTC. Encoded protein: CASAGSGYTF.

The chain uses TRBV12-5 and TRBJ2-7; TRBD2 agrees at 7 bases. With 1 base clipped from V and 3 bases from J, the junction kept 6 bases outside the gene matches. Germline V gives CDR1 LGHNT, CDR2 FRNRAP. This CDR3 has 15 amino acids. The CDR3 DNA reads TGTGCTAGTGGTTTGGGGACGGCGGGGGTCTACGAGCAGTACTTC. Translation: CASGLGTAGVYEQYF.

The CDR3, as DNA: TGCGCCAGCAGCTCGGGACAGGGGGCAGGTGGAACTGAAGCTTTCTTT. Protein: CASSSGQGAGGTEAFF. The V call is TRBV5-1, the J call TRBJ1-1, with 12 bases matching TRBD1. Germline CDR1 is SGHRS and CDR2 is YFSETQ. This CDR3 is 16 amino acids long. Trimming removed 3 bases from V and 5 bases from J; junction bases left unmatched: 8.

The rearrangement uses TRBV6-5 and TRBJ2-1; 9 positions agree with TRBD2. There are 16 residues in the CDR3. The V gene end was trimmed by 4 bases and the J gene end by 4 bases; junction bases not matched to a gene: 8. Germline CDR1 reads MNHEY; CDR2 reads SVGAGI. CDR3 in DNA: TGTGCCAGCAGTTCCCTAGCGGGGATAACGTACAATGAGCAGTTCTTC. Translated, it gives CASSSLAGITYNEQFF.

The rearrangement uses TRBV13 and TRBJ1-2, with D hard to call. The CDR3 contains 13 residues. Trimming left V 4 bases short and J 6 bases short, with 12 bases between. From germline, CDR1 is PRHDT and CDR2 FYEKMQ (reference sequence). CDR3 in amino acids: CASSSDTGHGYTF. The CDR3 DNA follows: TGTGCCAGCAGCTCAGACACTGGTCATGGCTACACCTTC.